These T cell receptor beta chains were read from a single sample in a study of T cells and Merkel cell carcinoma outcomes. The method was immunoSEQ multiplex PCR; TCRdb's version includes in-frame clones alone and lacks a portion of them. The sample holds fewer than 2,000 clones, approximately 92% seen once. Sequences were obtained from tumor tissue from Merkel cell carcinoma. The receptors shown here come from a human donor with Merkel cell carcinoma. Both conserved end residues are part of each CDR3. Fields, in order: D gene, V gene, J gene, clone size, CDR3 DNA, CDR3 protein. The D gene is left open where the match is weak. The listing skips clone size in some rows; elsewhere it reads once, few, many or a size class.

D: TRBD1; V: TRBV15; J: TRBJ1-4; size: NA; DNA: TGTGCCACCGGCCGCACAGGGGGGGAGGATGAAAAACTGTTTTTT; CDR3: CATGRTGGEDEKLFF
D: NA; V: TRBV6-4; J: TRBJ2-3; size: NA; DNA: TGTGCCAGCAGTGTCGGGGATACGCAGTATTTT; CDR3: CASSVGDTQYF
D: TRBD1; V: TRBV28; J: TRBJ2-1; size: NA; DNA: TGTGCCAGCAGCCTAACGACAGGGGACGATGAGCAGTTCTTC; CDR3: CASSLTTGDDEQFF
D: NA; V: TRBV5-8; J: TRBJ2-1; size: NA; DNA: TGTGCCAGCAGCTTAAGTCTAGCTGTCCATGAGCAGTTCTTC; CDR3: CASSLSLAVHEQFF
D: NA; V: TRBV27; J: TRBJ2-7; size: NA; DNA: TGTGCCAGCAGTTCTACAGGGTACGAGCAGTACTTC; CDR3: CASSSTGYEQYF
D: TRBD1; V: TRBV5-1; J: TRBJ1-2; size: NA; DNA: TGCGCCAGCAACCAAGCCGGGACAGGGTACGGCTACACCTTC; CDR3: CASNQAGTGYGYTF
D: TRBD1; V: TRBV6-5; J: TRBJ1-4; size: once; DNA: TGTGCCAGCAGATTCAGGGGGACTGAAAAACTGTTTTTT; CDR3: CASRFRGTEKLFF
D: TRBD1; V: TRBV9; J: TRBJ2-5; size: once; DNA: TGTGCCAGCAGCGCACCGGGGACAGTTCAAGGGGCCCAGTACTTC; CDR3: CASSAPGTVQGAQYF
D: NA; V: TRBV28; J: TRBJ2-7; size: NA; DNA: TGTGCCAGCACCATGGCCGGGCTCTACGAACAGTACTTC; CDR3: CASTMAGLYEQYF
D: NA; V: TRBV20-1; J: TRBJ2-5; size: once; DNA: TGCAGTGCTATACGGGGAGAGACCCAGTACTTC; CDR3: CSAIRGETQYF
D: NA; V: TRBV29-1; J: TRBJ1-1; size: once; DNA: TGCAGCGTTACCGACAGTGGCGCAACTTTCTTT; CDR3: CSVTDSGATFF
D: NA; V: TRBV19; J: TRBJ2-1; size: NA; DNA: TGTGCCAGTACATCCCGGGACTCCTACAATGAGCAGTTCTTC; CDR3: CASTSRDSYNEQFF
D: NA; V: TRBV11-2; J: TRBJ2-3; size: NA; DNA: TGTGCCAGCAGCTCTTCGGGACGCCAGAGCCATACGCAGTATTTT; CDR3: CASSSSGRQSHTQYF
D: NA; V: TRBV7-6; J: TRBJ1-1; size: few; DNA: TGTGCCAGCTCCCGGACCGTCCAAGCTTTCTTT; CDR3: CASSRTVQAFF
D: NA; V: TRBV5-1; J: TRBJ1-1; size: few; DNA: TGCGCCAGCAGCTTGATCGGGGCTAACACTGAAGCTTTCTTT; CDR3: CASSLIGANTEAFF
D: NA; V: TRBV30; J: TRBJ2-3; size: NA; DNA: TGTGCCCTGGGGGCATCCCAATCCGGAGATACGCAGTATTTT; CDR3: CALGASQSGDTQYF
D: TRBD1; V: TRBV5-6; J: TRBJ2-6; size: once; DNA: TGTGCCAGCAGCCCGTCCGGGACAGGGGGCACTGGGGCCAACGTCCTGACTTTC; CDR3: CASSPSGTGGTGANVLTF
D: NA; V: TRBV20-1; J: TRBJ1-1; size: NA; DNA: TGCAGTGCCCGGAGCGCTGAAGCTTTCTTT; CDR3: CSARSAEAFF
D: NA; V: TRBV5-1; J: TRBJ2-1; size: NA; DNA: TGCGCCAGCAGTAACAACGGGGAGGACTACAATGAGCAGTTCTTC; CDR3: CASSNNGEDYNEQFF
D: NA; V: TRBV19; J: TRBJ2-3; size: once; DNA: TGTGCCAGTAGTATAGAAGGACAGTCCATCACAGATACGCAGTATTTT; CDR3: CASSIEGQSITDTQYF
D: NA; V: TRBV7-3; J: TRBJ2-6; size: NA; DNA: TGTGCCAGCAGCTTAGACGGTGGGGCCAACGTCCTGACTTTC; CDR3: CASSLDGGANVLTF
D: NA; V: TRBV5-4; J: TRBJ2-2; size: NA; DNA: TGTGCCAGCAGCTTGGATGGGGGTAGGACCGGGGAGCTGTTTTTT; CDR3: CASSLDGGRTGELFF
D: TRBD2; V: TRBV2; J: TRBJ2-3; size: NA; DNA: TGTGCCAGCAGTGTGAGCGGGGGGAGTGATACGCAGTATTTT; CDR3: CASSVSGGSDTQYF
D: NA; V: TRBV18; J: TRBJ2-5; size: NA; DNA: TGTGCCAGCTCATCTCGACCTTCCCAAGAGACCCAGTACTTC; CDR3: CASSSRPSQETQYF
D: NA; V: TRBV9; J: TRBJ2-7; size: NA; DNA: TGTGCCAGCAGCGGAGGTCCGGGAAAGGGGGTATACGAGCAGTACTTC; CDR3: CASSGGPGKGVYEQYF
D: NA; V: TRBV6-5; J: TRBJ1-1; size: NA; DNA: TGTGCCAGCAAGGTACAAGACAACACTGAAGCTTTCTTT; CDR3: CASKVQDNTEAFF
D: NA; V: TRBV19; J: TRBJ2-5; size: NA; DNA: TGTGCCAGTAGTCTCGCGGGGGCTTCGGGAGAGACCCAGTACTTC; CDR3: CASSLAGASGETQYF
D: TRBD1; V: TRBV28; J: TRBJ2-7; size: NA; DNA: TGTGCCAGCAGTCGGACAGGGTGGCACGAGCAGTACTTC; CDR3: CASSRTGWHEQYF
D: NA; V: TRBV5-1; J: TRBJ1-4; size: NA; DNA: TGCGCCAGCAGCTTGGCCCCGGCTGATAATGAAAAACTGTTTTTT; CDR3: CASSLAPADNEKLFF
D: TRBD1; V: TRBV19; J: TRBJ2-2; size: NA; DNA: TGTGCCAGTACCCGGGACAGTAGCACCGGGGAGCTGTTTTTT; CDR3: CASTRDSSTGELFF
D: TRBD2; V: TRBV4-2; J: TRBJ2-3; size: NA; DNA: TGTGCCAGCAGCCAAGATGTAACCCTAGCGGGGGGGCCGACAGATACGCAGTATTTT; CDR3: CASSQDVTLAGGPTDTQYF
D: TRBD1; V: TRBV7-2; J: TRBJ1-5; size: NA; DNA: TGTGCCAGCAGCTTAGAGGGACAGTTCAATCAGCCCCAGCATTTT; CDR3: CASSLEGQFNQPQHF
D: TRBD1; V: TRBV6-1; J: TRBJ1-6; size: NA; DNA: TGTGCCAGCAGTCGGACAGGCCGAGAATCACCCCTCCACTTT; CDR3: CASSRTGRESPLHF
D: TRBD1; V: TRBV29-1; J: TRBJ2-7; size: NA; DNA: TGCAGCGTTGGCCCCGGGACAGGGGCCGAGCAGTACTTC; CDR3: CSVGPGTGAEQYF
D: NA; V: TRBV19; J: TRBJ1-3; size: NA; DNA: TGTGCCAGTCAGCGGCTCTCTGGAAACACCATATATTTT; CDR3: CASQRLSGNTIYF
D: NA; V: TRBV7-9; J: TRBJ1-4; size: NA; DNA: TGTGCCAGCAGCTTACAGGGGAAGGAGGATGAAAAACTGTTTTTT; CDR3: CASSLQGKEDEKLFF
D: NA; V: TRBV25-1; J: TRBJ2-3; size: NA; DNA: TGTGCCAGCAGAGCAGGAACCCCCACAGATACGCAGTATTTT; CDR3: CASRAGTPTDTQYF
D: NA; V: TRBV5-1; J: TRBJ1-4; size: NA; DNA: TGCGCCAGCAGCCTCTACGGGGGGAGTGAGGAAAAACTGTTTTTT; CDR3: CASSLYGGSEEKLFF
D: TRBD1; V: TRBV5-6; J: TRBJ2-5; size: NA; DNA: TGTGCCAGCAGCTTCGACAGGGGATGGGAGACCCAGTACTTC; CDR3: CASSFDRGWETQYF
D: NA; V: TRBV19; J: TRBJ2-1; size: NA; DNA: TGTGCCAGTAGTATGGACAGCGACTACAATGAGCAGTTCTTC; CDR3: CASSMDSDYNEQFF
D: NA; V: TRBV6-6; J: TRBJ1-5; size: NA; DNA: TGTGCCAGCTCGTGGCCCCAGCATTTT; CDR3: CASSWPQHF
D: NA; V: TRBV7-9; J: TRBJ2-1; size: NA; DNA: TGTGCCAGCAGCGCTCCAGGGTGGTCCTACAATGAGCAGTTCTTC; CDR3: CASSAPGWSYNEQFF
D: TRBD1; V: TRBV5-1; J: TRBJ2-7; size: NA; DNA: TGCGCCAGCAGGGGACAGCTAGGGGCCTACGAGCAGTACTTC; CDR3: CASRGQLGAYEQYF
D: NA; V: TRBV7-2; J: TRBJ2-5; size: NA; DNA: TGTGCCAGCAGCTTAGGCTATTGGGGCGCGAGAGAGACCCAGTACTTC; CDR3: CASSLGYWGARETQYF
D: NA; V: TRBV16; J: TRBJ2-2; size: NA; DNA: TGTGCCAGCAGCCAGAGACAGGCGAACGGGGAGCTGTTTTTT; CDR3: CASSQRQANGELFF
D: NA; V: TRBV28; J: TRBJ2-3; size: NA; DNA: TGTGCCAGCAGCCTGGAGGGATTCCGGGCAGATACGCAGTATTTT; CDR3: CASSLEGFRADTQYF
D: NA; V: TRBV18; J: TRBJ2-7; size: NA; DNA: TGTGCCAGCTCACCTCGCCTTTCCTCTAGCTACGAGCAGTACTTC; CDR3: CASSPRLSSSYEQYF
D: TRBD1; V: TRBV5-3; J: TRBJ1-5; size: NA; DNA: TGTGCCAGAAGCCGGACAGGGGGAGATCAGCCCCAGCATTTT; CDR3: CARSRTGGDQPQHF
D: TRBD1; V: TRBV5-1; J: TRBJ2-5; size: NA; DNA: TGCGCCAGCAGCGGGACAGGGGACGGATTGGGGACCCAGTACTTC; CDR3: CASSGTGDGLGTQYF
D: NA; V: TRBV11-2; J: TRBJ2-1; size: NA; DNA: TGTGCCAGCAGCCACTACCAAGGCGGCAATGAGCAGTTCTTC; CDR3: CASSHYQGGNEQFF
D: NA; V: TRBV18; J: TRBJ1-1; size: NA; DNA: TGTGCCAGTTTTCCCGTCGAGGGTGTGCAGGCTGAAGCTTTCTTT; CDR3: CASFPVEGVQAEAFF
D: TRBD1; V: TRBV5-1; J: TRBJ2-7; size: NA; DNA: TGCGCCAGCAGATTAACAGGGGACGGCGAGCAGTACTTC; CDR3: CASRLTGDGEQYF